This is a list of T cell receptor beta chains from one sample in a study of T cells in Graves' hyperthyroidism and ophthalmopathy. TCRdb recomputed calls from the multiplex PCR reads with MiXCR, one row per CDR3 protein. The sample shows 340,000 or so distinct CDR3 sequences, about 20% of them seen only once. The source material was blood. Every receptor here comes from a woman in her fifties or sixties with Graves' hyperthyroidism. CDR3s include the opening cysteine and the closing phenylalanine or tryptophan. Fields, in order: D gene, V gene, clone size, J gene, CDR3 protein, CDR3 DNA. The D gene is left open where the match is weak. Rows may omit the clone size; those that give it use once, few, many or a size class.

>.|TRBV12-3/TRBV12-4|few|TRBJ2-1
CASSLGNLGEQFF
TGTGCCAGCAGCTTAGGGAATTTGGGTGAGCAGTTCTTC
>.|TRBV20-1|few|TRBJ2-1
CSARGATYNEQFF
TGCAGTGCTAGAGGGGCTACCTACAATGAGCAGTTCTTC
>.|TRBV7-8|few|TRBJ1-3
CASSLANTDSGNTIYF
TGTGCCAGCAGCTTGGCTAACACCGACTCTGGAAACACCATATATTTT
>.|TRBV4-1|many|TRBJ2-1
CASSQEAGRYNEQFF
TGCGCCAGCAGCCAAGAAGCAGGCCGCTACAATGAGCAGTTCTTC
>TRBD1|TRBV2|.|TRBJ2-1
CASRTGEEQFF
TGTGCCAGCAGGACAGGGGAAGAGCAGTTCTTC
>.|TRBV20-1|many|TRBJ1-2
CSAGQGGNRENGYTF
TGCAGTGCGGGGCAAGGGGGGAACAGGGAGAATGGCTACACCTTC
>TRBD1|TRBV27|many|TRBJ2-3
CASSSGVGTGVRDTQYF
TGTGCCAGCAGTTCCGGCGTGGGGACAGGGGTAAGAGATACGCAGTATTTT
>.|TRBV28|many|TRBJ1-2
CASGSNGGANYGYTF
TGTGCCAGCGGATCTAACGGGGGGGCTAACTATGGCTACACCTTC
>.|TRBV12-3/TRBV12-4|few|TRBJ2-3
CASSPLPTDTQYF
TGTGCCAGCAGTCCTCTCCCCACAGATACGCAGTATTTT
>.|TRBV28|many|TRBJ1-4
CASSLGRAGEKLFF
TGTGCCAGCAGTTTAGGCAGGGCGGGGGAAAAACTGTTTTTT
>.|TRBV18|many|TRBJ1-1
CASSLIQAPNTEAFF
TGTGCCAGCTCACTAATACAGGCCCCGAACACTGAAGCTTTCTTT
>TRBD1|TRBV18|.|TRBJ1-4
CASSSFSGQGGEKLFF
TGTGCCAGCTCATCTTTTTCCGGACAGGGTGGTGAAAAACTGTTTTTT
>.|TRBV2|many|TRBJ1-1
CASTADQGWTEAFF
TGTGCCAGCACCGCAGATCAGGGCTGGACTGAAGCTTTCTTT
>TRBD1|TRBV5-4|.|TRBJ1-2
CASSHETGGYGYTF
TGTGCCAGCAGCCACGAGACAGGGGGCTATGGCTACACCTTC
>.|TRBV7-9|many|TRBJ2-3
CASSLATATDTQYF
TGTGCCAGCAGCTTAGCGACGGCTACAGATACGCAGTATTTT
>TRBD2|TRBV9|.|TRBJ2-1
CASSGGTSGRAPNEQFF
TGTGCCAGCAGCGGTGGGACTAGCGGGAGGGCCCCCAATGAGCAGTTCTTC
>.|TRBV3-1|many|TRBJ2-6
CASSHGPSSGANVLTF
TGTGCCAGCAGCCATGGACCGAGCTCTGGGGCCAACGTCCTGACTTTC
>.|TRBV28|many|TRBJ2-5
CASGTMQETQYF
TGTGCCAGCGGGACGATGCAAGAGACCCAGTACTTC
>.|TRBV2|.|TRBJ1-4
CASNYRTATNEKLFF
TGTGCCAGCAATTACAGGACAGCAACTAATGAAAAACTGTTTTTT
>TRBD2|TRBV20-1|many|TRBJ2-1
CSARSSGGYNEQFF
TGCAGTGCTAGATCTAGCGGGGGTTACAATGAGCAGTTCTTC
>TRBD2|TRBV24-1|many|TRBJ2-1
CATSVASGSGSSYNEQFF
TGTGCCACCAGTGTGGCTAGCGGGAGCGGTAGCTCCTACAATGAGCAGTTCTTC
>.|TRBV4-1|few|TRBJ1-6
CASSQVHPGISPLHF
TGCGCCAGCAGCCAAGTCCACCCCGGCATCTCACCCCTCCACTTT
>.|TRBV27|few|TRBJ1-1
CASSLRGGTLNTEAFF
TGTGCCAGCAGTTTAAGGGGGGGCACCCTGAACACTGAAGCTTTCTTT
>TRBD1|TRBV12-3/TRBV12-4|.|TRBJ2-2
CASSGTGRGNTGELFF
TGTGCCAGCAGTGGGACAGGGAGGGGGAACACCGGGGAGCTGTTTTTT
>.|TRBV12-3/TRBV12-4|many|TRBJ1-1
CASCRLPNTEAFF
TGTGCCAGCTGTCGTCTCCCGAACACTGAAGCTTTCTTT
>.|TRBV3-1|many|TRBJ1-1
CASAPDRSTEAFF
TGTGCCAGCGCTCCTGACCGGAGCACTGAAGCTTTCTTT